Shown below are 5 T cell receptor beta chains from a single sample sequenced in a study of blood T cell repertoires in COVID-19. Profiled with immunoSEQ multiplex PCR; TCRdb holds only in-frame clones, not every one. The sample has fewer than 250,000 clones; roughly 89% are singletons. Input material: PBMCs or T cells enriched from blood (not recorded which). The receptors were sampled from a woman aged 25 to 39 who had been exposed to COVID-19.

CDR3 in amino acids: CASSPPYPGHSRQPQHF. In DNA, the CDR3 is TGTGCCAGCTCACCGCCGTATCCGGGACATTCGCGACAGCCCCAGCATTTT. The rearrangement links TRBV18 to TRBJ1-5; D may be TRBD1 (6 bases). The V gene's germline CDR1 is KGHSH and CDR2 LQKENI. The CDR3 is 17 amino acids. Deletions cut 3 bases from V and 7 bases from J, with 22 bases between.

V usage is TRBV7-2 and J usage is TRBJ1-6; no definite D call. CDR1 SGHTA and CDR2 FQGNSA come from the germline V gene. V lost 0 bases and J 15 bases, leaving 9 bases between the germline ends. The CDR3 consists of 12 residues. The CDR3 protein is CASSLAGAFLHF. DNA of the CDR3: TGTGCCAGCAGCTTAGCTGGAGCCTTCCTCCACTTT.

The rearrangement uses TRBV4-3 and TRBJ2-2; 7 bases agree with TRBD2. Looked up from germline, CDR1 is LGHNA and CDR2 is YSLEER. The CDR3 runs to 15 residues. Unmatched junction bases numbered 1, after V lost 0 bases and J lost 3 bases. The CDR3 nucleotides read TGCGCCAGCAGCCAAGATGGGGGGGACACCGGGGAGCTGTTTTTT. This encodes CASSQDGGDTGELFF.

This clone occurred a few times. This rearrangement joins TRBV5-1 to TRBJ1-1; the D is unclear. V lost 0 bases to trimming and J lost 5 bases, with 8 bases between them. The CDR3 consists of 13 residues. Germline V gene sequence: CDR1 SGHRS, CDR2 YFSETQ. CDR3 loop: CASSLGSRTEAFF. Here the CDR3 DNA reads TGCGCCAGCAGCTTGGGGAGTAGGACTGAAGCTTTCTTT.

The chain is built from TRBV9 and TRBJ2-7; 9 nucleotides align to TRBD2. Trimming removed 0 bases from V and 2 bases from J; junction bases left unmatched: 3. The V gene's germline CDR1 is SGDLS and CDR2 YYNGEE. The CDR3 sequence is 15 residues long. The CDR3, as DNA: TGTGCCAGCAGCGTAGTAGCGGGGGATCCCTACGAGCAGTACTTC. This encodes CASSVVAGDPYEQYF.